A single T cell receptor (beta chain) is shown here with its context. The CDR3 length is 16 residues. The J segment lost 3 bases and the V segment lost 3 bases, leaving 7 bases of the junction unmatched. The germline CDR1 and CDR2 sequences are LGHNA and YSLEER. These data are taken from a study of T cell changes during pregnancy in multiple sclerosis. Assay: immunoSEQ multiplex PCR; the TCRdb copy retains only in-frame clones and omits some. The sample shows roughly 40,000 clones, roughly 90% of them seen only once. This chain uses TRBV4-3 with TRBJ2-5; TRBD2 agrees at 10 bases. The material was CD8+ T cells from peripheral blood mononuclear cells, obtained in the first trimester of pregnancy. The TCR sequence derives from a female donor with multiple sclerosis, enrolled in a pregnancy study. The CDR3, as DNA: TGCGCCAGCAGCCAGGCAGGACTAGCGGAGGAAGAGACCCAGTACTTC. The encoded protein is CASSQAGLAEEETQYF.